This T cell receptor (beta chain) is drawn from a study of control samples from healthy donors and cancer patients. V dropped 5 bases and J dropped 5 bases, with 13 bases sitting between them. Germline CDR1 reads LNHDA; CDR2 reads SQIVND (reference sequence). CDR3 length: 14 residues. Method: immunoSEQ multiplex PCR; TCRdb's copy keeps in-frame clones and lacks some. The data hold 150,000 or so clones, with approximately 90% observed a single time. The specimen sequenced was blood. The chain couples TRBV19 to TRBJ1-5; weak D call: TRBD1 (5 bases). This TCR came from a woman in her 30s in good health. CDR3 nucleotide sequence: TGTGCCAGTAGTCGGGACCGACTCTATCAGCCCCAGCATTTT. It codes for CASSRDRLYQPQHF.